These 8 T cell receptor beta chains were all obtained from the same sample, sequenced in a study of cytomegalovirus exposure and HLA in healthy donors. 60 Vbeta and 13 Jbeta primers were used in PCR. Only in-frame clones appear in the TCRdb table, and some are missing; sequencing was by immunoSEQ multiplex PCR. The sample table includes some 120,000 clones. The sample taken for sequencing was PBMCs. The source of these receptors is a man aged 35 to 55 in good health and CMV-seronegative.

The chain uses TRBV10-3 and TRBJ1-2; 10 bases fit TRBD1. Germline assignment: CDR1 ENHRY and CDR2 SYGVKD. Trimming took 0 bases from V and 1 from J; bases not matched to a gene: 8. This CDR3 contains 18 residues. The CDR3 DNA sequence: TGTGCCATCAGTGAGTCGTTTCTGGGACAGGGGAATAACTATGGCTACACCTTC. It codes for CAISESFLGQGNNYGYTF.

V and J are TRBV28 and TRBJ2-1, with TRBD2 identical over 7 bases. This CDR3 contains 11 residues. Looked up from germline, CDR1 is MDHEN and CDR2 is SYDVKM. The V and J ends lost 4 bases and 12 bases, in that order; junction bases with no gene match: 3. The CDR3 loop is CASSSWGGQFF. Written as DNA, the CDR3 is TGTGCCAGCAGTTCCTGGGGGGGGCAGTTCTTC.

On this clone itself: The germline gene is not matched at one end of the junction; a read error may be the cause. This chain links TRBV7-7 with TRBJ2-2, with 7 bases lining up with TRBD1. The CDR3 loop spans 15 amino acids. Germline lookup yields CDR1 SSHAT and CDR2 FNYEAQ (reference sequence). CDR3 residues: CASSPSGTVTGELFF. The CDR3 coding sequence is TGTGCTAGCAGCCCCTCCGGGACAGTCACCGGGGAGCTGTTTTTT.

The chain combines TRBV5-6 with TRBJ1-2; D uncertain. This CDR3 is 15 amino acids long. From germline, CDR1 is SGHDT and CDR2 YYEEEE. The ends were cut back, 2 bases at V and 0 bases at J, with 11 bases in the middle. In nucleotides, the CDR3 is TGTGCCAGCAGCTTCCGGGGAAGATCTAACTATGGCTACACCTTC. This sequence encodes CASSFRGRSNYGYTF.

In nucleotides, the CDR3 is TGTGCCACCAAGCGGGCCCATCGGGACGAGCAGTACTTC. It yields the protein CATKRAHRDEQYF. The chain has TRBV6-5 and TRBJ2-5; possible D gene TRBD2, 6 bases. The last part of the DNA fits TRBJ2-7 better; the J call may be wrong. The CDR3 extends over 13 amino acids. Germline V CDR1 and CDR2: MNHEY, SVGAGI.

The chain links TRBV4-1 to TRBJ2-5; 11 nucleotides match TRBD2. There are 15 residues in the CDR3. V lost 2 bases to trimming and J lost 4 bases; unmatched junction nucleotides: 3. CDR1 is MGHRA and CDR2 is YSYEKL in the germline V gene. In nucleotides, the CDR3 is TGCGCCAGCAGCCAATTAGGACTAGCGGGAGAGACCCAGTACTTC. Translation: CASSQLGLAGETQYF.

The chain has TRBV28 and TRBJ2-7; 7 bases map to TRBD1. Germline CDR1 reads MDHEN; CDR2 reads SYDVKM. This CDR3 has 14 residues. V shed 8 bases and J 4 bases; nucleotides not matched to a gene: 11. The CDR3 sequence: CASQTGYRGYEQYF. For the CDR3, the DNA is TGTGCCAGCCAGACAGGGTACCGAGGGTACGAGCAGTACTTC.

The V call is TRBV9, the J call TRBJ2-1; D is possibly TRBD2 (5 bases). CDR1 and CDR2 from the germline V gene are SGDLS and YYNGEE. There are 15 residues in the CDR3. Trimming removed 0 bases from V and 1 base from J, with 8 bases in between. The CDR3 DNA reads as TGTGCCAGCAGCGTAGACACTAGTTCCTACAATGAGCAGTTCTTC. The encoded protein is CASSVDTSSYNEQFF.